Each of the 15 T cell receptor beta chains below was sequenced from the same sample in a study of early T cells in non-severe SARS-CoV-2 infection. TCRdb analysed the 5' RACE reads with MiXCR anew, one entry per CDR3 protein. The table includes about 66,000 distinct CDR3 sequences, 9.1% detected once. The sample was whole blood. The origin of the receptors is an adult who was a healthcare worker with PCR-confirmed SARS-CoV-2 infection or an uninfected control (not recorded which).

This rearrangement joins TRBV12-3 or TRBV12-4 to TRBJ2-1, with 8 bases identical to TRBD1. V was clipped by 1 base and J by 5 bases; unmatched bases: 4. The CDR3 extends over 15 amino acids. The CDR3 DNA is TGTGCCAGCAGTTTAGACAGGGGGTCCCACAATGAGCAGTTCTTC. Its translation: CASSLDRGSHNEQFF.

This clonotype appeared many times. The chain is built from TRBV18 and TRBJ1-5, with D tentatively TRBD1 (6 bases). CDR3 length: 13 residues. V shed 8 bases and J shed 5 bases, with 13 bases lying between them. In germline, CDR1 is KGHSH, CDR2 LQKENI. In DNA, the CDR3 is TGTGCCAGCACACAGGGTCAGGATCAGCCCCAGCATTTT. This gives the protein CASTQGQDQPQHF.

V and J are TRBV12-3 or TRBV12-4 and TRBJ1-2; D is possibly TRBD1 (6 bases). The CDR3 has 13 amino acids. V gave up 5 bases and J gave up 5 bases, with 12 bases separating them. In nucleotides, the CDR3 is TGTGCCAGCAGTCCACAGGGTGGTTATGGCTACACCTTC. Its translation is CASSPQGGYGYTF.

This chain links TRBV6-2 or TRBV6-3 with TRBJ2-4, with 7 bases that match TRBD1. The CDR3 contains 12 residues. The J segment lost 14 bases and the V segment lost 0 bases, leaving 4 bases of the junction unmatched. Germline CDR1 reads MNHEY; CDR2 reads SVGEGT. CDR3 in DNA: TGTGCCAGCAGTTACTCGACAGGGCCTGAGTACTTC. Translation: CASSYSTGPEYF.

The gene calls are TRBV20-1 and TRBJ2-4, with 9 bases aligning to TRBD1. With 5 bases clipped from V and 5 bases from J, the junction kept 7 bases outside the gene matches. This CDR3 is 14 amino acids long. Germline values: CDR1 DFQATT, CDR2 SNEGSKA (reference sequence). CDR3 protein: CSAGGGTGQNIQYF. The CDR3 coding sequence is TGCAGTGCTGGGGGCGGGACAGGGCAAAACATTCAGTACTTC.

This clonotype was detected a few times. This chain connects TRBV5-1 to TRBJ2-2; TRBD2 matches at 7 bases. Germline V gene sequence: CDR1 SGHRS, CDR2 YFSETQ. The CDR3 extends over 16 amino acids. Losses at the gene ends were 3 bases for V and 3 bases for J; bases not matched to a gene: 8. The CDR3 DNA reads TGCGCCAGCAGCTCCCTTCCGGCGGGAGACACCGGGGAGCTGTTTTTT. This gives the protein CASSSLPAGDTGELFF.

This clonotype occurred many times. The rearrangement uses TRBV5-1 and TRBJ2-4; 9 bases line up with TRBD1. This CDR3 is 13 amino acids long. Germline CDR1 reads SGHRS; CDR2 reads YFSETQ. After removal of 4 bases from V and 8 bases from J, the junction contained 4 bases not matched to a gene. The CDR3 DNA follows: TGCGCCAGCAGCCGGGGACAGGGAGACATTCAGTACTTC. It is translated as CASSRGQGDIQYF.

The chain combines TRBV19 with TRBJ2-3, with no clear D. The CDR3 covers 12 residues. The germline V and J ends were trimmed by 5 bases and 2 bases, with 5 bases remaining between them. The germline CDR1 and CDR2 sequences are LNHDA and SQIVND (reference sequence). The DNA of the CDR3 is TGTGCCAGTAGTGTAACCACAGATACGCAGTATTTT. The encoded protein is CASSVTTDTQYF.

This clonotype was counted a few times. This sequence joins TRBV6-1 and TRBJ1-1; the D gene is possibly TRBD1 (6 bases). The CDR3 spans 15 residues. Germline CDR1 and CDR2: MNHNS and SASEGT. V was clipped by 4 bases and J by 1 base, with 13 bases between them. CDR3 sequence: CASSVAGAENTEAFF. CDR3 in DNA: TGTGCCAGCAGTGTTGCAGGGGCCGAGAACACTGAAGCTTTCTTT.

The V and J genes are TRBV6-6 and TRBJ1-5; no reliable D call. The V gene's germline CDR1 is MNHNY and CDR2 SVGAGI (reference sequence). The CDR3 spans 13 residues. The V end lost 7 bases, the J end lost 2 bases, and 9 bases lay between the germline ends. CDR3 residues: CASIRAGNQPQHF. In DNA form, the CDR3 reads TGTGCCAGCATCCGTGCCGGCAATCAGCCCCAGCATTTT.

The V gene is TRBV5-1, the J gene TRBJ1-5, with D unresolved. Germline values: CDR1 SGHRS, CDR2 YFSETQ. This CDR3 is built from 15 residues. Trimming took off 4 bases at V and 1 base at J, with 12 bases between the two ends. CDR3 sequence reads: CASSRDSESNQPQHF. Here the CDR3 DNA reads TGCGCCAGCAGCCGGGATTCGGAAAGCAATCAGCCCCAGCATTTT.

This clonotype was counted many times. J is TRBJ2-3 and V is TRBV21-1; TRBD1 is the table's D call and was not checked against the DNA. TRBV21-1 is deemed a pseudogene. CDR3 length: 17 amino acids. The CDR3, as DNA: TGTGCCAGCAGTCAAACCGGGAAAGGACCGCCTCCCAGTACGCAGTATTTT. It yields the protein CASSQTGKGPPPSTQYF.

This clonotype was observed many times. The chain couples TRBV20-1 to TRBJ2-2; D possibly corresponds to TRBD2 (5 bases). V lost 0 bases to trimming and J lost 1 base, with 12 bases between them. CDR1 is DFQATT and CDR2 is SNEGSKA in the germline V gene (reference sequence). This CDR3 spans 16 amino acids. CDR3 region: CSARDLLAGNTGELFF. The CDR3 bases are TGCAGTGCTAGAGATCTGTTGGCGGGGAACACCGGGGAGCTGTTTTTT.

This clonotype appeared many times. The chain employs TRBV29-1 and TRBJ2-1, with D unresolved. CDR1 SQVTM and CDR2 ANQGSEA come from the germline V gene. Trimming took 3 bases from V and 0 from J, leaving 9 bases between them. The CDR3 extends over 14 amino acids. The CDR3 region has the DNA TGCAGCGTTGAGGGCGGAAGCTCCTACAATGAGCAGTTCTTC. Amino acids: CSVEGGSSYNEQFF.

The CDR3 spells CASSLDRIILNTIYF. The CDR3 nucleotides read TGCGCCAGCAGCCTCGACAGGATAATTTTAAACACCATATATTTT. This rearrangement joins TRBV4-1 to TRBJ1-3, with D possibly TRBD1 on 6 matching bases. CDR1 and CDR2 from the germline V gene are MGHRA and YSYEKL. The length of the CDR3 is 15 residues. The V end lost 4 bases, the J end lost 6 bases, and 16 bases lay between the germline ends.